A selection of T cell receptor beta chains follows, all from one sample in a study of cytomegalovirus exposure and HLA in healthy donors. Using immunoSEQ multiplex PCR, the repertoire was profiled, and TCRdb retains in-frame clones only, with some absent. The data contain 100,000 to 150,000 clones, about 78% of them singletons. The sequencing input was PBMCs. These receptors all stem from a man aged 25 to 40 in good health and CMV-seronegative. Both conserved end residues are part of each CDR3. A D gene is named only where the DNA matches it firmly. Clone size is stated in some rows and not others, as once, few, many or a class when expanded.

>TRBV5-1|TRBJ2-7|20|.|TRBD1
TGCGCCAGCAGCTTGGTACTTGGGGGACAGGGGCTTACCGAGTACTACGAGCAGTACTTC
CASSLVLGGQGLTEYYEQYF
>TRBV7-2|TRBJ2-5|12|.|TRBD2
TGTGCCAGCAGGGCGGGGGGGGAGACCCAGTACTTC
CASRAGGETQYF
>TRBV11-2|TRBJ2-7|14|.|.
TGTGCCAGCAGCGAATCGGGACTTTCCTACGAGCAGTACTTC
CASSESGLSYEQYF
>TRBV19|TRBJ1-2|14|.|.
TGTGCCAGAAACACAGGGAGGGCTAACTATGGCTACACCTTC
CARNTGRANYGYTF
>TRBV7-9|TRBJ2-5|14|.|TRBD2
TGTGCCAGCAGCCCGGGACTAGCGGGGGAGACCCAGTACTTC
CASSPGLAGETQYF
>TRBV28|TRBJ2-6|17|.|.
TGTGCCAGCAGTTTTCTGGCCGCGGGTTCTGGGGCCAACGTCCTGACTTTC
CASSFLAAGSGANVLTF
>TRBV4-1|TRBJ2-7|15|once|TRBD1
TGCGCCAGCAGCCAACATGGACAGGGGGGATACGAGCAGTACTTC
CASSQHGQGGYEQYF
>TRBV27|TRBJ2-7|13|.|.
TGTGCCAGCAGACCCGGGAACTCCTACGAGCAGTACTTC
CASRPGNSYEQYF
>TRBV5-1|TRBJ1-1|17|.|.
TGCGCCAGCAGCCCGGGGGCTACAGGGAGGGGATCCGATGAAGCTTTCTTT
CASSPGATGRGSDEAFF
>TRBV19|TRBJ2-7|15|.|TRBD1
TGTGCCAGTAGTTCAGGGACAGGGACCACCTACGAGCAGTACTTC
CASSSGTGTTYEQYF
>TRBV6-5|TRBJ2-1|16|once|TRBD2
TGTGCCAGCAGTTCCGAGAGCGGGGGCCGGTACAATGAGCAGTTCTTC
CASSSESGGRYNEQFF
>TRBV13|TRBJ1-6|14|.|.
TGTGCCAGCAGCGCTGCGGGGTCCAATTCACCCCTCCACTTT
CASSAAGSNSPLHF
>TRBV15|TRBJ2-7|14|.|.
TGTGCCACCAGCAGAGATGTCAGGGTCTACGAGCAGTACTTC
CATSRDVRVYEQYF
>TRBV2|TRBJ2-7|15|.|.
TGTGCCAGCAGTGAAGGGCATGTAAGCTCCTACGAGCAGTACTTC
CASSEGHVSSYEQYF
>TRBV10-2|TRBJ2-1|15|.|TRBD2
TGCGCCAGCGGTGGACTAGCGGTCTCCTACAATGAGCAGTTCTTC
CASGGLAVSYNEQFF
>TRBV29-1|TRBJ1-1|13|few|TRBD1
TGCAGCGGCCGACAGGGGGGCTACACTGAAGCTTTCTTT
CSGRQGGYTEAFF
>TRBV27|TRBJ2-5|14|few|.
TGTGCCAGCAGCCTTCCTGGGCGCGGGGAGACCCAGTACTTC
CASSLPGRGETQYF
>TRBV2|TRBJ2-3|13|.|.
TGTGCCAGCAGTGCTTTGTTTGTGGATACGCAGTATTTT
CASSALFVDTQYF
>TRBV7-9|TRBJ2-7|16|.|.
TGTTCCAGCAGCTTAGGCCAAACAGGCAGAACCTACGAGCAGTACTTC
CSSSLGQTGRTYEQYF
>TRBV5-6|TRBJ1-2|15|.|TRBD1
TGTGCCAGCAGCTCCGACAGGGCCCATTACTATGGCTACACCTTC
CASSSDRAHYYGYTF
>TRBV7-2|TRBJ1-2|14|.|.
TGTGCCAGCAGCTTAGCTCCGGGGAACTATGGCTACACCTTC
CASSLAPGNYGYTF
>TRBV9|TRBJ2-7|14|.|TRBD1
TGTGCCAGCAGCGGAGGGACAGGGGGCTACGAGCAGTACTTC
CASSGGTGGYEQYF
>TRBV2|TRBJ1-2|13|.|.
TGTGCCAGCAGTGGAGGAGTCCCCCATGGCTACACCTTC
CASSGGVPHGYTF
>TRBV25-1|TRBJ2-7|13|.|TRBD1
TGTGCCAGCACCGGGACAGGGAGACTCGAGCAGTACTTC
CASTGTGRLEQYF
>TRBV6-1|TRBJ2-5|14|few|TRBD1
TGTGCCAGCACTTCAGACAGGGTCTACGAGACCCAGTACTTC
CASTSDRVYETQYF
>TRBV6-5|TRBJ2-5|14|.|TRBD1
TGTGCCAGCAGTCCAAACAGGGGGCGGGAGACCCAGTACTTC
CASSPNRGRETQYF
>TRBV5-5|TRBJ2-2|17|.|TRBD2
TGTGCCAGCAGCCCCGGACCCAGCGGGGGGGCCACCGGGGAGCTGTTTTTT
CASSPGPSGGATGELFF
>TRBV6-6|TRBJ1-5|14|.|TRBD1
TGTGCCACGGAGCTCGACAGGGGGTGGCAGCCCCAGCATTTT
CATELDRGWQPQHF
>TRBV11-2|TRBJ2-5|11|.|.
TGTGCCAGCAGCTTGTGGGAGGCCCAGTACTTC
CASSLWEAQYF
>TRBV7-2|TRBJ1-5|14|.|TRBD1
TGTGCCAGCAGCCCTGACAGGGGTAATCAGCCCCAGCATTTT
CASSPDRGNQPQHF
>TRBV6-1|TRBJ2-3|15|.|TRBD2
TGTGCCAGCAGTGTAAGCGGGGGGGGTTCAGATACGCAGTATTTT
CASSVSGGGSDTQYF
>TRBV2|TRBJ2-1|15|.|TRBD2
TGTGCCAGCAGTGTAGTGACTAGCGGGGGGAGTGAGCAGTTCTTC
CASSVVTSGGSEQFF
>TRBV4-2|TRBJ2-1|13|.|.
TGTGCCAGCAGCCAAGATAGGAGGGACGAGCAGTTCTTC
CASSQDRRDEQFF
>TRBV7-6|TRBJ2-1|13|.|.
TGTGCCAGCAGCTTAGCGTCGGGCAATGAGCAGTTCTTC
CASSLASGNEQFF
>TRBV5-4|TRBJ2-3|15|.|.
TGTGCCAGCAGCTTGGGGCAGGGAAGCACAGATACGCAGTATTTT
CASSLGQGSTDTQYF
>TRBV6-5|TRBJ2-1|14|.|TRBD2
TGTGCCAGCAGCGCGGGGGGTAGGGTAAATGAGCAGTTCTTC
CASSAGGRVNEQFF